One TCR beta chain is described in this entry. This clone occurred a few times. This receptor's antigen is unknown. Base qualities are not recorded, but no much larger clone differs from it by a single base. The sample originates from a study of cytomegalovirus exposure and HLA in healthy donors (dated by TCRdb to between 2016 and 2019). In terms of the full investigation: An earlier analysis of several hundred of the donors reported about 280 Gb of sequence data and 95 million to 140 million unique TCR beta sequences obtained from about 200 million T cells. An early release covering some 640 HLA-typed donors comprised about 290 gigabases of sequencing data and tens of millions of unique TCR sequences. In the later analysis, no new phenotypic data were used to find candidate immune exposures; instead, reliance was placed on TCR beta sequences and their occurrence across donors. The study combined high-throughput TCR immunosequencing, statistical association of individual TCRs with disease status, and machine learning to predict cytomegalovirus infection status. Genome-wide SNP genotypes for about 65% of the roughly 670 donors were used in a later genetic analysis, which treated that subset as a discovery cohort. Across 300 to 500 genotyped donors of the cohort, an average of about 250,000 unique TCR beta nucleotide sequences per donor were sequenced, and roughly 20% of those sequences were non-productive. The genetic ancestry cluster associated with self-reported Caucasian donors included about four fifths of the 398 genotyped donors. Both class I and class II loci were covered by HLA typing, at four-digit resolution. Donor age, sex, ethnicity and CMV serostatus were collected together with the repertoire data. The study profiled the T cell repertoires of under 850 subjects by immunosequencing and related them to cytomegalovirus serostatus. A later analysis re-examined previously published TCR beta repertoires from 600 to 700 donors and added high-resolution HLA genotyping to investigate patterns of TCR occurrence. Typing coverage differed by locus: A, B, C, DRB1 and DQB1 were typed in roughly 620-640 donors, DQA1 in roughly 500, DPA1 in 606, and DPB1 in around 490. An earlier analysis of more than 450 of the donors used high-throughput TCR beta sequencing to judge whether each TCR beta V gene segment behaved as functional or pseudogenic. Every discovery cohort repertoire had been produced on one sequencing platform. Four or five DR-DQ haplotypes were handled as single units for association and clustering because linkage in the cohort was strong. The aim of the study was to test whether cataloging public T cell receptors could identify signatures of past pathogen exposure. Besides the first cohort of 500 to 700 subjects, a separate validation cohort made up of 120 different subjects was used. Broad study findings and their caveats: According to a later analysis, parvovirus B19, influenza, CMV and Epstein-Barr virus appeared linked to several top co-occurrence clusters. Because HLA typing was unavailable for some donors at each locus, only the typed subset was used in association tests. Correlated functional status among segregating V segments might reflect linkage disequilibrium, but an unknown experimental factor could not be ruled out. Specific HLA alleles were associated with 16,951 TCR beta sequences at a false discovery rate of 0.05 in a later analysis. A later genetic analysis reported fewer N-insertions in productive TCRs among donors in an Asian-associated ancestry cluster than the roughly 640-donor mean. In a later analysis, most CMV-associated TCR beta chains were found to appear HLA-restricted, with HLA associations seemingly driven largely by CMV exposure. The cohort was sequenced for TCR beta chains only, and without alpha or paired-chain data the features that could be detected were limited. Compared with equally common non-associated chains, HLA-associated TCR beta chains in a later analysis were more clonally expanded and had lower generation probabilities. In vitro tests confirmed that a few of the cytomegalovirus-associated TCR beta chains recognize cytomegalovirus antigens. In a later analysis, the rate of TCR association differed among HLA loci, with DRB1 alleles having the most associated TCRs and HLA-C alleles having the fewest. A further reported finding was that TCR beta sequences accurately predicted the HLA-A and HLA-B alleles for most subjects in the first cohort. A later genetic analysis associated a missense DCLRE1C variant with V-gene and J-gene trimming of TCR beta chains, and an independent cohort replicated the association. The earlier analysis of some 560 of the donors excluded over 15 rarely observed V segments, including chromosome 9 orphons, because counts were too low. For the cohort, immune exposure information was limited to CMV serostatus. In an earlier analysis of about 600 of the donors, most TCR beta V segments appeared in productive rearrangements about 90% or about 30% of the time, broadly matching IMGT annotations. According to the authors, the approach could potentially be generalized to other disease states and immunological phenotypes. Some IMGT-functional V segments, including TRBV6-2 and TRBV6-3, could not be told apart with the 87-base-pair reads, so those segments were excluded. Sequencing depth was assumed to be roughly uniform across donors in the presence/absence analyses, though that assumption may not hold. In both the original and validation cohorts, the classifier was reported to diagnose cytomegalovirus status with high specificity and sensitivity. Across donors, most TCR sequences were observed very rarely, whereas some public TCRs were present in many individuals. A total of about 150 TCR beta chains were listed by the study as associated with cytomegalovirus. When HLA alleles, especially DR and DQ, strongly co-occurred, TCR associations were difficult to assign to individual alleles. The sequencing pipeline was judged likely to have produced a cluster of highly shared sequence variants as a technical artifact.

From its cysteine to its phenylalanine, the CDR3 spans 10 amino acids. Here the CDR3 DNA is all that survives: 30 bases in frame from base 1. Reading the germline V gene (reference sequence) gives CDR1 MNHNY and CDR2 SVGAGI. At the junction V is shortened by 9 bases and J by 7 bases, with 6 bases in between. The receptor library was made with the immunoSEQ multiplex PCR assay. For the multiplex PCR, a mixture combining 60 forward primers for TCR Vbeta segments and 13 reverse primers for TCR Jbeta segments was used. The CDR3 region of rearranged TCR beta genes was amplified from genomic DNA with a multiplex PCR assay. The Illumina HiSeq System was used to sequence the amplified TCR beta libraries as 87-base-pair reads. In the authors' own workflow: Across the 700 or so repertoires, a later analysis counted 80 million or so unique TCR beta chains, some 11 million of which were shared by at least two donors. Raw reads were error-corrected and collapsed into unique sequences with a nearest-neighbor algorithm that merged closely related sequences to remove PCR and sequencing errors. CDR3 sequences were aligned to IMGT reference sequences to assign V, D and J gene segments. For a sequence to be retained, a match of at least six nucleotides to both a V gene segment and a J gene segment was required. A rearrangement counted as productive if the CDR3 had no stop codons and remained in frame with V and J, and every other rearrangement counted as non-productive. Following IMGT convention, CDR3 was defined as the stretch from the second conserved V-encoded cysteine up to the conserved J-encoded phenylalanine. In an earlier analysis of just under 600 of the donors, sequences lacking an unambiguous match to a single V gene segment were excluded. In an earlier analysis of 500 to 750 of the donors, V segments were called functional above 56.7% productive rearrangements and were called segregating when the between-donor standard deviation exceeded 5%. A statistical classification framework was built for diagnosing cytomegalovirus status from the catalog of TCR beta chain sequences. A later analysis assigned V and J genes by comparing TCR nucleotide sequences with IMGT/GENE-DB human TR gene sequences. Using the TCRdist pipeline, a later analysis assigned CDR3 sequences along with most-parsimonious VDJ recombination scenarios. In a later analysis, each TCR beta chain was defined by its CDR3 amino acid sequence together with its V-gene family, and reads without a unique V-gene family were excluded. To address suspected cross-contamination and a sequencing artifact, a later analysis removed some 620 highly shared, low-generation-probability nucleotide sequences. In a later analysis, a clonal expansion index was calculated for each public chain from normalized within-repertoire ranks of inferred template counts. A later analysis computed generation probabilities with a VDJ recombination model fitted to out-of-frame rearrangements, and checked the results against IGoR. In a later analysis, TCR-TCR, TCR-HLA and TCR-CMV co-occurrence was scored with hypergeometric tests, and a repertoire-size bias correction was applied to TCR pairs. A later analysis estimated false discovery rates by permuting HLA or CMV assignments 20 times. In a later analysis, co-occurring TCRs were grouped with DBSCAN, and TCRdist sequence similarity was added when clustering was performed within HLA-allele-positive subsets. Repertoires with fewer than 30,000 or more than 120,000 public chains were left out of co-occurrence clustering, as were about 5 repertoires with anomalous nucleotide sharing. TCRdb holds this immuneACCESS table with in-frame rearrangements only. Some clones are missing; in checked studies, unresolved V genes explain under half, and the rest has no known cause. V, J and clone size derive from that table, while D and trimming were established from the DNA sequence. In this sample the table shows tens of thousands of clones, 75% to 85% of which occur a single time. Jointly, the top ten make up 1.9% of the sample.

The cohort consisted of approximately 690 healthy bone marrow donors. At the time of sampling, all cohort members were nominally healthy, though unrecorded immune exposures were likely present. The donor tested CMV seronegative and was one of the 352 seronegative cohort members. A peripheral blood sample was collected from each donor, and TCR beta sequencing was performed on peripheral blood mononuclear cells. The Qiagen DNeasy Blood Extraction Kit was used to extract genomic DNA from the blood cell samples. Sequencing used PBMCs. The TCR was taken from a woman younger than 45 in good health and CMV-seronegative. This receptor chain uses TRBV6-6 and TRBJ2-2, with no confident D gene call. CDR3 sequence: CASGSGELFF. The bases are TGTGCCAGTGGCAGCGGGGAGCTGTTTTTT.